The 19 T cell receptor beta chains listed next were all sequenced from one sample in a study of identical twins. MiXCR was run by TCRdb on the 5' RACE reads, yielding one entry per CDR3 protein. Found here are 550,000 to 800,000 distinct CDR3 sequences, under 8.5% of them singletons; the top ten hold less than 2%. These data also featured in a second study, about yellow fever vaccine responses in identical twins.

The sample was PBMCs. The source of these receptors is a young woman in good health.

This clonotype was detected only a few times. V is TRBV27 and J is TRBJ2-5, with a tentative D call TRBD2 (6 bases). V was shortened by 5 bases and J by 5 bases, with 18 bases between the two germline ends. The CDR3 has 15 amino acids. Germline CDR1 and CDR2: MNHEY and SMNVEV (reference sequence). The CDR3 DNA follows: TGTGCCAGCAGTCACACCGGGACTCAGACTGAGACCCAGTACTTC. Residues: CASSHTGTQTETQYF.

This clonotype occurred many times. The chain recombines TRBV29-1 with TRBJ2-1; TRBD1 matches at 8 bases. The CDR3 runs to 16 residues. V was clipped by 0 bases and J by 7 bases; unmatched bases: 11. CDR1 is SQVTM and CDR2 is ANQGSEA in the germline V gene. CDR3 sequence: CSVEDLEDRVRNEQFF. Here the CDR3 DNA reads TGCAGCGTTGAAGATCTAGAGGACAGGGTTAGAAATGAGCAGTTCTTC.

This clonotype was seen only a few times. The V and J genes are TRBV5-1 and TRBJ2-1; 7 bases are a match to TRBD2. Trimming at V came to 1 base and at J to 8 bases, leaving 6 bases not matched to a gene. From germline, CDR1 is SGHRS and CDR2 YFSETQ. This CDR3 is 14 amino acids long. The CDR3 nucleotides are TGCGCCAGCAGCTTGCGGTGGGAGGGGCATGAGCAGTTCTTC. Residues: CASSLRWEGHEQFF.

In this sample, this clonotype turned up a few times. This chain uses TRBV24-1 with TRBJ2-7; 10 positions match TRBD1. This CDR3 contains 15 residues. Germline CDR1 is KGHDR and CDR2 is SFDVKD. V shed 2 bases, J shed 6 bases, and the junction held 6 bases outside the gene matches. The CDR3 is CATSDSGQGPLEQYF. CDR3 DNA: TGTGCCACCAGTGATTCGGGACAGGGGCCCCTCGAGCAGTACTTC.

In DNA form, the CDR3 reads TGTGCCAGCAGCACGGGACAGATCTACAATGAGCAGTTCTTC. Translated: CASSTGQIYNEQFF. The chain links TRBV13 to TRBJ2-1; TRBD1 matches at 7 bases. The germline V gene encodes CDR1 PRHDT and CDR2 FYEKMQ (reference sequence). V lost 5 bases, J lost 3 bases, and 4 bases stayed unmatched. The CDR3 is 14 amino acids.

This clonotype was observed many times. V usage is TRBV5-1 and J usage is TRBJ2-1; maybe TRBD1 (6 bases). This CDR3 spans 15 amino acids. Germline CDR1 reads SGHRS; CDR2 reads YFSETQ. Trimming took 0 bases from V and 5 from J, leaving 12 bases between them. In DNA form, the CDR3 reads TGCGCCAGCAGCTTGGATGGACAGCCCAACAATGAGCAGTTCTTC. This encodes CASSLDGQPNNEQFF.

This clonotype was counted between two and nine times. CDR3 nucleotide sequence: TGTGCCAGCAGTTCCGGCACAGGGCCCTGGGCGGATACGCAGTATTTT. Translated: CASSSGTGPWADTQYF. The rearrangement uses TRBV2 and TRBJ2-3; weak D call: TRBD1 (6 bases). Trimming cost V 5 bases and J 6 bases, with 21 bases left between them. Germline values: CDR1 SNHLY, CDR2 FYNNEI. The CDR3 sequence is 16 residues long.

This clonotype occurred a few times. The chain links TRBV5-1 to TRBJ2-7; 10 bases line up with TRBD1. Germline values: CDR1 SGHRS, CDR2 YFSETQ. The length of the CDR3 is 14 residues. Germline trimming cut 4 bases from V and 6 bases from J; bases unmatched to any gene: 7. CDR3 bases: TGCGCCAGCAGCAAGCGGGACAGGGGTTTCGAGCAGTACTTC. It codes for CASSKRDRGFEQYF.

Ten or more counts support this clonotype. The chain couples TRBV6-1 to TRBJ2-7; TRBD2 might be the D (7 bases). The CDR3 is 14 amino acids. Germline V gene data show CDR1 as MNHNS and CDR2 as SASEGT. Trimming left V 7 bases short and J 5 bases short, with 18 bases between. The DNA of the CDR3 is TGTGCCAGCACTCGAGGGGGGGACTTCCACGAGCAGTACTTC. This encodes CASTRGGDFHEQYF.

The chain carries TRBV12-3 or TRBV12-4 and TRBJ2-1; D is perhaps TRBD2 (6 bases). The CDR3 extends over 15 amino acids. The ends were cut back, 6 bases at V and 0 bases at J, with 12 bases in the middle. CDR3 in amino acids: CASRLAQNSYNEQFF. CDR3 sequence (DNA): TGTGCCAGCAGGCTAGCGCAAAACTCCTACAATGAGCAGTTCTTC.

This clonotype appeared many times. The gene calls are TRBV25-1 and TRBJ1-5; D is unresolved. Germline lookup yields CDR1 MGHDK and CDR2 SYGVNS. The ends were cut back, 3 bases at V and 1 base at J, with 7 bases in the middle. The CDR3 totals 14 residues. CDR3 in DNA: TGTGCCAGCAGTGAGGGCTTGAGCAATCAGCCCCAGCATTTT. It encodes CASSEGLSNQPQHF.

This chain joins TRBV7-8 and TRBJ2-7; D is possibly TRBD1 or TRBD2 (5 bases each). Germline V gene data show CDR1 as SGHVS and CDR2 as FQNEAQ. Trimming took 1 base from V and 5 from J, leaving 12 bases between them. CDR3 length equals 14 residues. CDR3 sequence reads: CASSLGVGRNEQYV. Written as DNA, the CDR3 is TGTGCCAGCAGCTTAGGGGTGGGACGGAACGAGCAGTACGTC.

This clonotype was detected ten times or more. The V gene is TRBV7-9, the J gene TRBJ2-1, with TRBD2 matching over 10 bases. With 7 bases clipped from V and 1 base from J, the junction kept 7 bases outside the gene matches. The CDR3 sequence is 16 residues long. Germline values: CDR1 SEHNR, CDR2 FQNEAQ (reference sequence). In DNA, the CDR3 is TGTGCCAGCATGGCTAGCGGGGGTCATTCCTACAATGAGCAGTTCTTC. This translates into CASMASGGHSYNEQFF. The entire variable domain, with the rest obtained from reference TRBV7-9 and TRBJ2-1, is as follows: DTGVSQNPRHKITKRGQNVTFRCDPISEHNRLYWYRQTLGQGPEFLTYFQNEAQLEKSRLLSDRFSAERPKGSFSTLEIQRTEQGDSAMYLCASMASGGHSYNEQFFGPGTRLTVL.

The chain is built from TRBV12-3 or TRBV12-4 and TRBJ1-5; no clear D gene. This CDR3 comprises 15 residues. Trimming cost V 2 bases and J 4 bases, with 12 bases left between them. CDR3 DNA: TGTGCCAGCAGTTTAAATTTGGGGTGGAATCAGCCCCAGCATTTT. This codes for CASSLNLGWNQPQHF.

This clonotype was detected only once. This CDR3 reads CASSLSGGSGIQYF. CDR3 DNA sequence: TGTGCCAGCAGTTTATCTGGGGGCTCAGGCATTCAGTACTTC. V gene TRBV28 combines with J gene TRBJ2-4; D may be TRBD1 (6 bases). V lost 1 base, J lost 9 bases, and 13 bases lay in between. This CDR3 region has 14 residues. Germline assignment: CDR1 MDHEN and CDR2 SYDVKM.

This clonotype was seen a few times. V usage is TRBV2 and J usage is TRBJ2-5; D ambiguous. This CDR3 has 10 amino acids. V shed 2 bases and J shed 9 bases, with 4 bases lying between them. CDR1 SNHLY and CDR2 FYNNEI come from the germline V gene. The CDR3 DNA sequence: TGTGCCAGCAGTGAATTAGCCCAGTACTTC. It encodes CASSELAQYF.

The chain carries TRBV24-1 and TRBJ2-5; the match to TRBD2 covers 12 bases. CDR1 and CDR2 from the germline V gene are KGHDR and SFDVKD. The trim removed 1 base at V and 5 bases at J, leaving 13 bases unmatched. The CDR3 has 19 residues. The chain's CDR3 is CATSDFLLAGGGSGETQYF. CDR3 bases: TGTGCCACCAGTGATTTTTTACTAGCGGGAGGAGGAAGCGGGGAGACCCAGTACTTC.

In DNA form, the CDR3 reads TGCAGTGCCCCCCGGAACGGAAATAACTATGGCTACACCTTC. As protein: CSAPRNGNNYGYTF. V is TRBV20-1 and J is TRBJ1-2; D call uncertain. Trimming removed 6 bases at V and 1 base at J, with 15 bases between. The CDR3 runs to 14 residues. CDR1 and CDR2 (germline): DFQATT, SNEGSKA (reference sequence).

In this sample, this clonotype turned up a few times. The chain recombines TRBV5-1 with TRBJ2-5, with D perhaps TRBD2 (6 bases). CDR1 and CDR2 from the germline V gene are SGHRS and YFSETQ. V was pared by 4 bases and J by 1 base, with 14 bases between. CDR3 length: 15 residues. The CDR3 coding sequence is TGCGCCAGCAGCCCCCTGGGGAGGATCCAAGAGACCCAGTACTTC. As protein: CASSPLGRIQETQYF.